The rows below give T cell receptor beta chains drawn from one sample of a study of long-term antiretroviral therapy in people with HIV. Profiled with immunoSEQ multiplex PCR; TCRdb holds only in-frame clones, not every one. The table records 20,000 to 25,000 clones, less than 80% of them present only once. The sample here was unsorted PBMCs, taken 4.1 years after starting antiretroviral therapy. The receptors originated from a woman in her forties with HIV. The conserved cysteine and the conserved F or W are not part of the CDR3 here. Each record gives: J gene, D gene, V gene, CDR3 protein. The D gene is left open where the match is weak.

J gene: TRBJ1-1
D gene: .
V gene: TRBV11-2
CDR3 protein: ASRLTPPGQNTEAF

J gene: TRBJ2-5
D gene: .
V gene: TRBV12-5
CDR3 protein: ASAAGGREQETQY

J gene: TRBJ2-7
D gene: TRBD2
V gene: TRBV23-1
CDR3 protein: ASSQLIQREVIYEQY

J gene: TRBJ2-7
D gene: .
V gene: TRBV29-1
CDR3 protein: SVEDYGREQY

J gene: TRBJ1-5
D gene: .
V gene: TRBV7-2
CDR3 protein: ASRPELGNQPQH

J gene: TRBJ2-2
D gene: TRBD1
V gene: TRBV14
CDR3 protein: ASSRPPGTGGIGELF

J gene: TRBJ2-7
D gene: .
V gene: TRBV5-1
CDR3 protein: ASSLAESYTGEQY

J gene: TRBJ2-7
D gene: .
V gene: TRBV7-9
CDR3 protein: ASSTGQGSPYEQY

J gene: TRBJ1-2
D gene: .
V gene: TRBV7-9
CDR3 protein: ASSLANLLHT

J gene: TRBJ2-1
D gene: TRBD2
V gene: TRBV13
CDR3 protein: ASSPFRRGAQSSSYNEQF

J gene: TRBJ2-1
D gene: .
V gene: TRBV19
CDR3 protein: ASSIDGGGTYNEQF

J gene: TRBJ2-3
D gene: .
V gene: TRBV9
CDR3 protein: ASSVEGGTDTQY

J gene: TRBJ2-7
D gene: TRBD2
V gene: TRBV29-1
CDR3 protein: SVVPGLAGGEQY

J gene: TRBJ2-1
D gene: .
V gene: TRBV5-8
CDR3 protein: ASSPGSSYNEQF

J gene: TRBJ2-7
D gene: .
V gene: TRBV9
CDR3 protein: ASSRQTAANSYEQY

J gene: TRBJ1-1
D gene: TRBD1
V gene: TRBV11-2
CDR3 protein: ASSSHPGGANTEAF

J gene: TRBJ2-7
D gene: .
V gene: TRBV7-6
CDR3 protein: ASSPGGSRGEQY

J gene: TRBJ2-5
D gene: .
V gene: TRBV11-2
CDR3 protein: ASSLGARSWETQY

J gene: TRBJ2-7
D gene: TRBD1
V gene: TRBV2
CDR3 protein: ASRQGAPYEQY

J gene: TRBJ1-2
D gene: .
V gene: TRBV14
CDR3 protein: ASSPPDGYGYT

J gene: TRBJ2-7
D gene: .
V gene: TRBV5-1
CDR3 protein: ASSLASLYEQY

J gene: TRBJ2-2
D gene: .
V gene: TRBV19
CDR3 protein: ASSIPFWGSNTGELF

J gene: TRBJ1-1
D gene: .
V gene: TRBV29-1
CDR3 protein: SGFSWNTEAF

J gene: TRBJ1-2
D gene: TRBD1
V gene: TRBV19
CDR3 protein: ASSGQAGNYGYT

J gene: TRBJ2-1
D gene: TRBD2
V gene: TRBV5-8
CDR3 protein: ASSTPGLAGGYEQF

J gene: TRBJ2-1
D gene: .
V gene: TRBV11-3
CDR3 protein: ASSLVSGYNEQF

J gene: TRBJ2-3
D gene: TRBD2
V gene: TRBV4-3
CDR3 protein: ASSQDLRLATDTQY

J gene: TRBJ2-7
D gene: .
V gene: TRBV19
CDR3 protein: ASSIGVGDSYEQY

J gene: TRBJ2-7
D gene: TRBD2
V gene: TRBV7-2
CDR3 protein: ASSRGTSGAGYEQY

J gene: TRBJ1-3
D gene: .
V gene: TRBV4-1
CDR3 protein: ASSQGILGNTIY

J gene: TRBJ1-3
D gene: .
V gene: TRBV9
CDR3 protein: ASSSQVITGNTIY